A selection of T cell receptor beta chains follows, all from one sample in a study of long-term antiretroviral therapy in people with HIV. The method was immunoSEQ multiplex PCR; TCRdb's version includes in-frame clones alone and lacks a portion of them. The table lists around 30,000 clones, 93% of them singletons. The input for sequencing was unsorted PBMCs, taken roughly 6.3 years after starting antiretroviral therapy. These receptor sequences come from a woman in her thirties or forties with HIV. Both conserved end residues are part of each CDR3. The D gene is left open where the match is weak. Size tells how often a clone was seen (once, few, many) or the class of an expanded clone, and some rows leave it out.

>TRBV4-1|NA|TRBJ1-2|NA
CASSHLGGDYGYTF
TGCGCCAGCAGCCACCTAGGAGGAGATTATGGCTACACCTTC
>TRBV6-5|NA|TRBJ1-2|TRBD1
CASSTGTGYGYTF
TGTGCCAGCAGTACTGGGACAGGGTATGGCTACACCTTC
>TRBV18|NA|TRBJ1-2|NA
CASSPRRVANYGYTF
TGTGCCAGCTCACCCCGGCGGGTTGCTAACTATGGCTACACCTTC
>TRBV11-2|NA|TRBJ2-1|TRBD2
CASSSPLQRGAYNEQFF
TGTGCCAGCAGCTCCCCACTTCAGCGGGGGGCCTACAATGAGCAGTTCTTC
>TRBV10-3|NA|TRBJ1-2|TRBD1
CAIRDTGTGLGYGYTF
TGTGCCATCAGGGACACCGGGACAGGTCTTGGCTATGGCTACACCTTC
>TRBV7-6|NA|TRBJ2-7|NA
CASSPYNGGADEQYF
TGTGCCAGCAGCCCTTATAATGGAGGGGCCGACGAGCAGTACTTC
>TRBV6-6|NA|TRBJ1-2|NA
CASSYPQGEAYGYTF
TGTGCCAGCAGTTACCCCCAGGGCGAGGCCTATGGCTACACCTTC
>TRBV30|once|TRBJ1-3|NA
CAWSVPGVSGNTIYF
TGTGCCTGGAGCGTTCCGGGAGTCTCTGGAAACACCATATATTTT
>TRBV19|NA|TRBJ2-2|TRBD2
CASSKLAGVPGELFF
TGTGCCAGTAGTAAGCTAGCGGGGGTTCCCGGGGAGCTGTTTTTT
>TRBV5-1|NA|TRBJ1-1|NA
CASSLNFRDTEAFF
TGCGCCAGCAGCTTGAACTTTAGGGACACTGAAGCTTTCTTT
>TRBV15|NA|TRBJ2-5|TRBD2
CATRGGGVQETQYF
TGTGCCACCAGGGGCGGGGGGGTCCAAGAGACCCAGTACTTC
>TRBV18|NA|TRBJ1-1|TRBD1
CASSRQGGSNTEAFF
TGTGCCAGCTCACGACAGGGAGGGTCGAACACTGAAGCTTTCTTT
>TRBV5-6|NA|TRBJ1-1|NA
CASNLMNTEAFF
TGTGCCAGCAACCTAATGAACACTGAAGCTTTCTTT
>TRBV28|NA|TRBJ2-7|TRBD1
CASKGQSINSYEQYF
TGTGCCAGCAAGGGACAGTCAATAAATTCCTACGAGCAGTACTTC
>TRBV5-1|NA|TRBJ2-2|NA
CASSSTGRGGELFF
TGCGCCAGCAGCTCGACAGGGAGGGGCGGGGAGCTGTTTTTT
>TRBV7-9|few|TRBJ1-5|NA
CASSLDQGPAEPQHF
TGTGCCAGCAGCCTCGATCAGGGGCCCGCGGAGCCCCAGCATTTT
>TRBV2|NA|TRBJ2-7|NA
CASSVVGGYEQYF
TGTGCCAGCAGTGTGGTAGGGGGCTACGAGCAGTACTTC
>TRBV6-1|NA|TRBJ1-5|NA
CASSEVLAGALFNQPQHF
TGTGCCAGCAGTGAAGTTTTGGCAGGGGCTCTCTTCAATCAGCCCCAGCATTTT
>TRBV9|NA|TRBJ2-1|NA
CASSPQQGIFYNEQFF
TGTGCCAGCAGCCCTCAACAGGGAATCTTCTACAATGAGCAGTTCTTC
>TRBV19|NA|TRBJ2-3|TRBD2
CASSIKATGGATDTQYF
TGTGCCAGTAGTATAAAGGCGACCGGGGGGGCCACAGATACGCAGTATTTT
>TRBV6-6|NA|TRBJ1-2|TRBD1
CASTAGGGFGYGYTF
TGTGCCAGCACCGCGGGAGGGGGCTTTGGCTATGGCTACACCTTC
>TRBV5-1|NA|TRBJ2-7|TRBD2
CASSHTSGGAYYEQYF
TGCGCCAGCAGCCACACTAGCGGGGGGGCGTACTACGAGCAGTACTTC
>TRBV5-8|once|TRBJ2-3|NA
CASSTGGFTDTQYF
TGTGCCAGCAGCACCGGAGGTTTCACAGATACGCAGTATTTT
>TRBV7-2|few|TRBJ2-2|NA
CASSLEGNTGELFF
TGTGCCAGCAGCTTAGAAGGAAACACCGGGGAGCTGTTTTTT
>TRBV5-6|NA|TRBJ2-7|NA
CASSLGRGEQYF
TGTGCCAGCAGCTTGGGCAGGGGAGAGCAGTACTTC
>TRBV7-9|NA|TRBJ1-2|NA
CASTQPIEGETGNYGYTF
TGTGCCAGCACCCAACCAATAGAGGGGGAGACAGGAAACTATGGCTACACCTTC
>TRBV7-9|NA|TRBJ2-3|TRBD2
CASSPSRTSGGADTQYF
TGTGCCAGCAGTCCCTCCCGGACTAGCGGGGGCGCAGATACGCAGTATTTT